Shown below are 2 T cell receptor beta chains from a single sample sequenced in a study of T cell responses to AZD1222 COVID-19 vaccine. Measured with immunoSEQ multiplex PCR; TCRdb has only the in-frame clones, and not every one. The sample carries about 120,000 clones, approximately 94% recorded once. The sample in question was peripheral blood, obtained 28 days after the second AZD1222 dose. These receptors originate from an adult who received the AZD1222 COVID-19 vaccine.

This sequence joins TRBV16 and TRBJ1-2; D is ambiguous. The V end was cut by 4 bases, the J end by 4 bases, with 16 bases between. The CDR3 contains 15 residues. CDR1 and CDR2 from the germline V gene are KGHSY and FQNENV. The CDR3 sequence is CASSLELTVSYGYTF. The CDR3 DNA follows: TGTGCCAGCAGCCTCGAGCTGACTGTCTCCTATGGCTACACCTTC.

This chain joins TRBV19 and TRBJ1-2, with D perhaps TRBD1 (6 bases). V was clipped by 6 bases and J by 4 bases, with 15 bases between them. The CDR3 length is 14 residues. Looked up from germline, CDR1 is LNHDA and CDR2 is SQIVND (reference sequence). The CDR3 protein is CASRLQQGSYGYTF. The CDR3 bases are TGTGCCAGTAGACTCCAACAGGGTTCCTATGGCTACACCTTC. The full variable domain, in which reference TRBV19 and TRBJ1-2 provide the parts outside the CDR3, is DGGITQSPKYLFRKEGQNVTLSCEQNLNHDAMYWYRQDPGQGLRLIYYSQIVNDFQKGDIAEGYSVSREKKESFPLTVTSAQKNPTAFYLCASRLQQGSYGYTFGSGTRLTVV.